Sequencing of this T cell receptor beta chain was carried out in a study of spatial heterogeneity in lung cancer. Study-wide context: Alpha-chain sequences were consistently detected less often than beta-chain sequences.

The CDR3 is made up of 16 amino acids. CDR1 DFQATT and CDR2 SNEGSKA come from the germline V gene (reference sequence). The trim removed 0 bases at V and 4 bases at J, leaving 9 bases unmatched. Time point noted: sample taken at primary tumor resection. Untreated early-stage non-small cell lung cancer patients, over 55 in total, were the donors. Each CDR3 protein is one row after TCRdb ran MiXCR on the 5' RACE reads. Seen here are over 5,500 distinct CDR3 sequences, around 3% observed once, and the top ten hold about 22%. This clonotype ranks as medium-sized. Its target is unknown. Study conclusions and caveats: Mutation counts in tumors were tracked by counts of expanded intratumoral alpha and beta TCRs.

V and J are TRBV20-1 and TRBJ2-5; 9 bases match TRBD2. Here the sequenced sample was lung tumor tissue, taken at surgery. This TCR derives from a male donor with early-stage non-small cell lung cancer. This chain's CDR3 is CSARDPVSGRLETQYF. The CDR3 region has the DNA TGCAGTGCTAGAGATCCTGTTAGCGGGAGATTAGAGACCCAGTACTTC.